The 23 T cell receptor beta chains presented below share a single source sample, sequenced in a study of blood T cell repertoires in COVID-19. The method was immunoSEQ multiplex PCR; TCRdb's version includes in-frame clones alone and lacks a portion of them. The sample has tens of thousands of clones, around 72% seen once. Input material: peripheral blood. These receptors came from a man in his 70s with COVID-19, enrolled during active disease.

The V gene is TRBV28, the J gene TRBJ1-2; D is perhaps TRBD1 (5 bases). V gave up 11 bases and J gave up 4 bases, with 17 bases separating them. The CDR3 covers 13 residues. Per the germline V gene, CDR1 is MDHEN and CDR2 is SYDVKM. This CDR3 is CAALRDGGYGYTF. The CDR3 region has the DNA TGTGCCGCCCTGCGTGACGGGGGCTATGGCTACACCTTC.

Here the CDR3 DNA reads TGCAGCGTTGATCCTAGCGGGAGCGCAGATACGCAGTATTTT. The encoded protein is CSVDPSGSADTQYF. This chain connects TRBV29-1 to TRBJ2-3, with TRBD2 identical over 10 bases. Germline CDR1 is SQVTM and CDR2 is ANQGSEA. V lost 3 bases to trimming and J lost 4 bases; unmatched junction nucleotides: 4. The CDR3 has 14 amino acids.

The chain employs TRBV10-3 and TRBJ2-1, with 14 bases identical to TRBD2. V shed 5 bases, J shed 9 bases, and the junction held 12 bases outside the gene matches. Germline V gives CDR1 ENHRY, CDR2 SYGVKD. This CDR3 has 17 residues. DNA of the CDR3: TGTGCCATCAGTACCGGACTAGCGGGAGGTGGTTACGGTGAGCAGTTCTTC. Translated, it gives CAISTGLAGGGYGEQFF.

This chain links TRBV30 with TRBJ2-3; maybe TRBD2 (6 bases). The CDR3 has 15 residues. Between the trimmed V and J ends, which lost 0 bases and 1 base, there was a span of 11 bases. Germline V gives CDR1 GTSNPN, CDR2 SVGIG (reference sequence). The CDR3: CAWSVWGGGTDTQYF. CDR3 coding DNA: TGTGCCTGGAGTGTATGGGGAGGAGGCACAGATACGCAGTATTTT.

This sequence joins TRBV7-9 and TRBJ2-7, with 8 bases that match TRBD2. The V gene end was trimmed by 3 bases and the J gene end by 4 bases; junction bases not matched to a gene: 2. CDR3 length: 13 amino acids. Germline-derived CDR1 and CDR2 are SEHNR and FQNEAQ (reference sequence). The CDR3 bases are TGTGCCAGCAGCTTTAGCGGGATTTACGAGCAGTACTTC. It specifies CASSFSGIYEQYF.

The chain employs TRBV28 and TRBJ2-5; 13 nucleotides agree with TRBD2. This CDR3 contains 15 residues. Germline loops: CDR1 MDHEN, CDR2 SYDVKM. V shed 5 bases, J shed 4 bases, and the junction held 4 bases outside the gene matches. The CDR3 bases are TGTGCCAGCAGTCCCGGACTAGCGGGAGCAGAGACCCAGTACTTC. This encodes CASSPGLAGAETQYF.

The J gene is TRBJ2-1, the V gene TRBV5-1; 14 positions match TRBD2. V shed 0 bases, J shed 7 bases, and the junction held 6 bases outside the gene matches. The CDR3 sequence is 17 residues long. The germline gives CDR1 SGHRS, CDR2 YFSETQ. DNA for the CDR3: TGCGCCAGCAGCTTGGGGGGACTAGCGGGAGTGTTTAATGAGCAGTTCTTC. Translating it yields CASSLGGLAGVFNEQFF.

V usage is TRBV19 and J usage is TRBJ1-5; possible D gene TRBD1, 6 bases. The CDR3 totals 15 residues. The V end lost 5 bases, the J end lost 0 bases, and 11 bases lay between the germline ends. Per the germline V gene, CDR1 is LNHDA and CDR2 is SQIVND (reference sequence). The CDR3 DNA sequence: TGTGCCAGTAGTGCGCGGACAGCTAGCAATCAGCCCCAGCATTTT. Its translation is CASSARTASNQPQHF.

This clone was seen once. The gene calls are TRBV12-3 or TRBV12-4 and TRBJ1-5; D gene unclear. CDR3 length equals 13 residues. The ends were cut back, 8 bases at V and 3 bases at J, with 11 bases in the middle. The CDR3 loop is CASGQYNNQPQHF. The DNA of the CDR3 is TGTGCCAGCGGGCAGTACAACAATCAGCCCCAGCATTTT.

The rearrangement links TRBV5-1 to TRBJ2-2, with 15 bases lining up with TRBD2. CDR1 and CDR2 from the germline V gene are SGHRS and YFSETQ. With V trimmed by 4 bases and J by 5 bases, 6 bases remained unmatched. This CDR3 has 17 residues. This CDR3 is CASSPYGTSGRTGELFF. The CDR3 region has the DNA TGCGCCAGCAGCCCATACGGGACTAGCGGGAGGACCGGGGAGCTGTTTTTT.

This sequence joins TRBV5-5 and TRBJ1-5, with D possibly being TRBD1 (5 bases). Germline V CDR1 and CDR2: SGHKS, YYEKEE (reference sequence). The V gene lost 5 bases and the J gene lost 9 bases, with 12 bases spanning the gap. The CDR3 has 12 residues. In nucleotides, the CDR3 is TGTGCCAGCAGTTACCTCGGGGGGCCCCAGCATTTT. The encoded protein is CASSYLGGPQHF.

The gene calls are TRBV29-1 and TRBJ2-7; 7 positions agree with TRBD2. With 3 bases clipped from V and 5 bases from J, the junction kept 10 bases outside the gene matches. This CDR3 comprises 14 residues. Germline CDR1 SQVTM, CDR2 ANQGSEA. CDR3 amino acids: CSVEASGPQDEQYF. The CDR3 nucleotides are TGCAGCGTTGAGGCTAGCGGCCCCCAGGACGAGCAGTACTTC.

This chain connects TRBV7-2 to TRBJ2-2; D uncertain. Germline V gene lookup returns CDR1 SGHTA and CDR2 FQGNSA. This CDR3 comprises 15 residues. Trimming shortened V by 2 bases and J by 0 bases, and 7 bases separated the two germline ends. In nucleotides, the CDR3 is TGTGCCAGCAGCTTATATCGGGCGAACACCGGGGAGCTGTTTTTT. Translation gives CASSLYRANTGELFF. Filled out from reference TRBV7-2 and TRBJ2-2, the complete variable domain reads GAGVSQSPSNKVTEKGKDVELRCDPISGHTALYWYRQSLGQGLEFLIYFQGNSAPDKSGLPSDRFSAERTGGSVSTLTIQRTQQEDSAVYLCASSLYRANTGELFFGEGSRLTVL.

V is TRBV6-5 and J is TRBJ2-1; TRBD1 matches at 7 bases. With V trimmed by 0 bases and J by 9 bases, 5 bases remained unmatched. The CDR3 length is 14 residues. The germline CDR1 and CDR2 sequences are MNHEY and SVGAGI. CDR3 bases: TGTGCCAGCAGTTACTCTGGACAGGTCAGTGAGCAGTTCTTC. This codes for CASSYSGQVSEQFF.

This clone was picked up one time. The CDR3 region has the DNA TGCAGCGTTGCTACAGGGGGATTGTGGTATGGCTACACCTTC. It yields the protein CSVATGGLWYGYTF. The chain recombines TRBV29-1 with TRBJ1-2; 8 bases line up with TRBD1. J lost 5 bases, V lost 4 bases, and 9 bases had no gene match. CDR3 length: 14 residues. From germline, CDR1 is SQVTM and CDR2 ANQGSEA.

The chain is built from TRBV6-2 or TRBV6-3 and TRBJ2-2; 11 positions agree with TRBD2. The CDR3 contains 18 residues. The V and J ends lost 4 bases and 4 bases, in that order; junction bases with no gene match: 11. Germline V lookup: CDR1 MNHEY, CDR2 SVGEGT. The CDR3 loop reads CASSSIQTSGMSTGELFF. CDR3 bases: TGTGCCAGCAGTTCTATTCAGACTAGCGGGATGTCCACCGGGGAGCTGTTTTTT.

V and J are TRBV1 and TRBJ2-7; the table's D call of TRBD2 was not tested on the DNA. TRBV1 is described as a pseudogene. CDR3 length: 15 residues. Here the CDR3 DNA reads TGCACCAGCAGCCAAGAGGCTAGCGTTTCCTACGAGCAGTACTTC. It translates to CTSSQEASVSYEQYF.

This chain uses TRBV7-2 with TRBJ1-1; TRBD1 aligns across 8 bases. The CDR3 is made up of 14 amino acids. J was trimmed by 4 bases and V by 4 bases; bases with no gene match: 5. The germline gives CDR1 SGHTA, CDR2 FQGNSA. The CDR3 is CASSSPQGGTEAFF. DNA for the CDR3: TGTGCCAGCAGCTCCCCACAGGGGGGCACTGAAGCTTTCTTT.

This clone was recorded only once. In DNA form, the CDR3 reads TGTGCCAGCAGCCAAGACAATTACTTTACTAGCGGGAGCAGGAGCGAGCAGTTCTTC. This gives the protein CASSQDNYFTSGSRSEQFF. The chain uses TRBV3-1 (or the pseudogene TRBV3-2) and TRBJ2-1; 11 positions agree with TRBD2. Trimming cost V 0 bases and J 10 bases; bases outside gene matches: 17. Germline-derived CDR1 and CDR2 are LGHDT and YNNKEL (reference sequence). CDR3 size: 19 residues.

This clone showed up just once. The V call is TRBV5-8, the J call TRBJ1-3; D ambiguous. Germline V lookup: CDR1 SGHTS, CDR2 YDEGEE. V was trimmed by 2 bases and J by 0 bases, leaving 12 bases between them. There are 16 residues in the CDR3. As DNA, the CDR3 is TGTGCCAGCAGCTTAGGAGGAACTTACTCTGGAAACACCATATATTTT. Translating gives CASSLGGTYSGNTIYF.

The chain is built from TRBV28 and TRBJ1-1; D is possibly TRBD1 (6 bases). This CDR3 spans 14 amino acids. V was clipped by 2 bases and J by 6 bases, with 13 bases between them. Germline-derived CDR1 and CDR2 are MDHEN and SYDVKM. This CDR3 is CASSLAGGAAEAFF. The CDR3 DNA reads as TGTGCCAGCAGTTTAGCGGGGGGCGCGGCTGAAGCTTTCTTT. The full variable domain, completed using reference TRBV28 and TRBJ1-1, is DVKVTQSSRYLVKRTGEKVFLECVQDMDHENMFWYRQDPGLGLRLIYFSYDVKMKEKGDIPEGYSVSREKKERFSLILESASTNQTSMYLCASSLAGGAAEAFFGQGTRLTVV.

The chain joins TRBV6-5 to TRBJ1-2; D is uncertain. CDR3 length: 13 amino acids. The V gene lost 6 bases and the J gene lost 0 bases, with 8 bases spanning the gap. Germline V gene lookup returns CDR1 MNHEY and CDR2 SVGAGI. CDR3 bases: TGTGCCAGCAGGGGAGCAGCTAACTATGGCTACACCTTC. It is translated as CASRGAANYGYTF.

The chain links TRBV28 to TRBJ1-2; perhaps TRBD1 as D (5 bases). Per germline, CDR1 MDHEN and CDR2 SYDVKM. The CDR3 spans 13 residues. Trimming took off 6 bases at V and 2 bases at J, with 10 bases between the two ends. The CDR3 sequence: CASRPQGNYGYTF. The CDR3 DNA reads as TGTGCCAGCAGGCCGCAGGGAAACTATGGCTACACCTTC.